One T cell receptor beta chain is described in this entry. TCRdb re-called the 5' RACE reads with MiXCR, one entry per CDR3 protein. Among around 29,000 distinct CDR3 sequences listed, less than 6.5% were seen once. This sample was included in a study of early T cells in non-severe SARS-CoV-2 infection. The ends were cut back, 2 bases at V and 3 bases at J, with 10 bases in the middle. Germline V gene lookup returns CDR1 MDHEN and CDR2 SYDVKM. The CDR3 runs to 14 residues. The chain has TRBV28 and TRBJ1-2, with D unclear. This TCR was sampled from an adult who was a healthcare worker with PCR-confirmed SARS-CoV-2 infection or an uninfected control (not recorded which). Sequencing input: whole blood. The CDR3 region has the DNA TGTGCCAGCAGTTTAATGGGAGACGACTATGGCTACACCTTC. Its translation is CASSLMGDDYGYTF.